This T cell receptor beta chain was sequenced for a study of CD8+ T cells in alopecia areata. Treatment indicated: oral pan-JAK inhibitor, 5-10 mg twice daily. The authors extracted RNA and reverse transcribed it into cDNA as the sequencing template. The data were produced by immunoSEQ multiplex PCR, yet TCRdb's version contains in-frame clones alone and is incomplete. The table has tens of thousands of clones, 29% seen once. V gave up 2 bases and J gave up 5 bases, with 4 bases separating them. The CDR3 is 11 residues long. Germline V CDR1 and CDR2: SQVTM, ANQGSEA. This clone was seen only a few times. Other DNA sequences in this specimen translate into the identical CDR3.

The V and J genes are TRBV29-1 and TRBJ2-1; no clear D. The material was CD8+ T cells sorted from blood, obtained at week 4, from a patient treated with tofacitinib. The clonotype was recovered from a human donor with alopecia areata. CDR3 DNA: TGCAGCGTTGAATTACACAATGAGCAGTTCTTC. It is translated as CSVELHNEQFF.